These T cell receptor beta chains were read from a single sample in a study of blood T cell repertoires in COVID-19. The data were produced by immunoSEQ multiplex PCR, yet TCRdb's version contains in-frame clones alone and is incomplete. The sample shows roughly 34,000 clones, 88% of them seen only once. Sequencing used peripheral blood. These receptors originate from a man aged 55 to 70 with active COVID-19. Both conserved end residues are part of each CDR3. The D gene is left open where the match is weak. Clone size is not always given. Where it is, it says once, few, many or a class for expanded clones.

J gene: TRBJ2-3
V gene: TRBV2
clone size: .
D gene: TRBD1
CDR3 DNA: TGTGCCAGCAGACTTCAGGGGGTAGATACGCAGTATTTT
CDR3 protein: CASRLQGVDTQYF

J gene: TRBJ1-6
V gene: TRBV19
clone size: .
D gene: .
CDR3 DNA: TGTGCCAGTAATGGGCCAGGGGATTTGGATTCACCCCTCCACTTT
CDR3 protein: CASNGPGDLDSPLHF

J gene: TRBJ2-1
V gene: TRBV28
clone size: .
D gene: TRBD2
CDR3 DNA: TGTGCCAGCATGCCGGGACTAGCGGGACACAATGAGCAGTTCTTC
CDR3 protein: CASMPGLAGHNEQFF

J gene: TRBJ1-6
V gene: TRBV19
clone size: .
D gene: TRBD1
CDR3 DNA: TGTGCCAGTAGTATCGGGAACAGGGGGAATTCACCCCTCCACTTT
CDR3 protein: CASSIGNRGNSPLHF

J gene: TRBJ1-2
V gene: TRBV3-1/TRBV3-2
clone size: .
D gene: .
CDR3 DNA: TGTGCCAGCAGCCAAGAACAGGGCCCTTCGGGCTACACCTTC
CDR3 protein: CASSQEQGPSGYTF

J gene: TRBJ2-7
V gene: TRBV20-1
clone size: once
D gene: TRBD2
CDR3 DNA: TGCAGTGCTAGTGGGGAGGGCTCCTACGAGCAGTACTTC
CDR3 protein: CSASGEGSYEQYF

J gene: TRBJ1-2
V gene: TRBV27
clone size: .
D gene: .
CDR3 DNA: TGTGCCAGCAGCCGCCGGGATTCCGGCCTCTATGGCTACACCTTC
CDR3 protein: CASSRRDSGLYGYTF

J gene: TRBJ2-3
V gene: TRBV5-1
clone size: .
D gene: TRBD2
CDR3 DNA: TGCGCCAGCGGGACGGGGGGAGCAGATACGCAGTATTTT
CDR3 protein: CASGTGGADTQYF

J gene: TRBJ1-5
V gene: TRBV2
clone size: few
D gene: TRBD1
CDR3 DNA: TGTGCCAGCAGTTCACAGGGGGCCTATCAGCCCCAGCATTTT
CDR3 protein: CASSSQGAYQPQHF

J gene: TRBJ1-4
V gene: TRBV7-9
clone size: .
D gene: .
CDR3 DNA: TGTGCCAGCAGCAGCTCGGGTGGGTTCGGTGAAAAACTGTTTTTT
CDR3 protein: CASSSSGGFGEKLFF

J gene: TRBJ2-2
V gene: TRBV20-1
clone size: .
D gene: .
CDR3 DNA: TGCAGTGCTAGTAAGGATCAGGTTCCTACACGTTCTCTGTTTTTT
CDR3 protein: CSASKDQVPTRSLFF

J gene: TRBJ1-1
V gene: TRBV4-2
clone size: .
D gene: .
CDR3 DNA: TGTGCCAGCAAGAATTTGGCTGTGAGGTCGGACACTGAAGCTTTCTTT
CDR3 protein: CASKNLAVRSDTEAFF

J gene: TRBJ2-1
V gene: TRBV5-4
clone size: once
D gene: .
CDR3 DNA: TGTGCCAGCAGCTTGGTTCCCGGGACTCACAATGAGCAGTTCTTC
CDR3 protein: CASSLVPGTHNEQFF

J gene: TRBJ2-6
V gene: TRBV10-3
clone size: .
D gene: TRBD2
CDR3 DNA: TGTGCCATCGGACTAGCGGGAGAGGATGGGGCCAACGTCCTGACTTTC
CDR3 protein: CAIGLAGEDGANVLTF

J gene: TRBJ2-7
V gene: TRBV3-1/TRBV3-2
clone size: .
D gene: TRBD1
CDR3 DNA: TGTGCCAGCAGCCGGGACAGGGACTACGAGCAGTACTTC
CDR3 protein: CASSRDRDYEQYF

J gene: TRBJ2-5
V gene: TRBV3-1/TRBV3-2
clone size: .
D gene: TRBD2
CDR3 DNA: TGTGCCAGCAGCCTTCGACTAGCGGGAGTAGAGACCCAGTACTTC
CDR3 protein: CASSLRLAGVETQYF

J gene: TRBJ2-5
V gene: TRBV5-1
clone size: .
D gene: .
CDR3 DNA: TGCGCCAGCAGCTTGCGTCAGCAAGAGACCCAGTACTTC
CDR3 protein: CASSLRQQETQYF

J gene: TRBJ2-5
V gene: TRBV7-9
clone size: once
D gene: TRBD1
CDR3 DNA: TGTGCCAGCAGCTTAGCGGGACAGTTGGAGACCCAGTACTTC
CDR3 protein: CASSLAGQLETQYF

J gene: TRBJ2-5
V gene: TRBV28
clone size: .
D gene: .
CDR3 DNA: TGTGCCAGCAGTTTGCAGGGTTTTGACCAAGAGACCCAGTACTTC
CDR3 protein: CASSLQGFDQETQYF

J gene: TRBJ2-1
V gene: TRBV5-1
clone size: .
D gene: .
CDR3 DNA: TGCGCCAGCAGCTTGAGGGGACAAGGGGGTTACAATGAGCAGTTCTTC
CDR3 protein: CASSLRGQGGYNEQFF

J gene: TRBJ2-5
V gene: TRBV6-5
clone size: .
D gene: TRBD2
CDR3 DNA: TGTGCCAGTTCATTCTTAGCGGGAGAAGAGACCCAGTACTTC
CDR3 protein: CASSFLAGEETQYF

J gene: TRBJ2-3
V gene: TRBV5-1
clone size: .
D gene: .
CDR3 DNA: TGCGCCAGCAGCTTGGCCGCGGCGGGAAGCACAGATACGCAGTATTTT
CDR3 protein: CASSLAAAGSTDTQYF

J gene: TRBJ2-6
V gene: TRBV11-2
clone size: .
D gene: .
CDR3 DNA: TGTGCCAGCAGCTTAGAGGTAGCAGCTGGGGCTTCAAAGAGCGTCCTGACTTTC
CDR3 protein: CASSLEVAAGASKSVLTF

J gene: TRBJ2-1
V gene: TRBV28
clone size: .
D gene: .
CDR3 DNA: TGTGCCAGCAGTTTAATGGGGCAGGCAAATGAGCAGTTCTTC
CDR3 protein: CASSLMGQANEQFF

J gene: TRBJ2-5
V gene: TRBV25-1
clone size: .
D gene: TRBD2
CDR3 DNA: TGTGCCAGCCGAGTTGCGGGAGGGCTTGGGGAGACCCAGTACTTC
CDR3 protein: CASRVAGGLGETQYF

J gene: TRBJ2-3
V gene: TRBV7-7
clone size: .
D gene: .
CDR3 DNA: TGTGCCAGCAGCCCCCGAACCGGGGATACGCAGTATTTT
CDR3 protein: CASSPRTGDTQYF

J gene: TRBJ2-4
V gene: TRBV7-9
clone size: .
D gene: .
CDR3 DNA: TGTGCCAGCAGCTTATGGACTCTCACTTTACTAGCCGGCATTCAGTACTTC
CDR3 protein: CASSLWTLTLLAGIQYF

J gene: TRBJ2-1
V gene: TRBV18
clone size: .
D gene: .
CDR3 DNA: TGTGCCAGCTCCCCCGGGGTGGACCGACACAATGAGCAGTTCTTC
CDR3 protein: CASSPGVDRHNEQFF

J gene: TRBJ2-1
V gene: TRBV18
clone size: .
D gene: .
CDR3 DNA: TGTGCCAGCTCACCGTCAGGGGTCGACCGTAATGAGCAGTTCTTC
CDR3 protein: CASSPSGVDRNEQFF

J gene: TRBJ1-2
V gene: TRBV28
clone size: .
D gene: .
CDR3 DNA: TGTGCCAGCATCCCAGGGGAGGGGGGGTGGTCTGGCTACACCTTC
CDR3 protein: CASIPGEGGWSGYTF

J gene: TRBJ2-5
V gene: TRBV11-2
clone size: .
D gene: TRBD2
CDR3 DNA: TGTGCCAGCAGCCACACTAGCGGCGGTCACTTC
CDR3 protein: CASSHTSGGHF

J gene: TRBJ2-7
V gene: TRBV27
clone size: .
D gene: TRBD1
CDR3 DNA: TGTGCCAGCAGCTCCGCCGGGACAGTCCCCAACGAGCAGTACTTC
CDR3 protein: CASSSAGTVPNEQYF

J gene: TRBJ2-3
V gene: TRBV5-1
clone size: .
D gene: TRBD2
CDR3 DNA: TGCGCCAGCAGCCCCTGGACTAGCGGGGGCCCGGGTATGGATACGCAGTATTTT
CDR3 protein: CASSPWTSGGPGMDTQYF

J gene: TRBJ2-1
V gene: TRBV15
clone size: once
D gene: .
CDR3 DNA: TGTGCCACCAGCAGAGATCGGTCCTTTGCGGGAAGCCACTACAATGAGCAGTTCTTC
CDR3 protein: CATSRDRSFAGSHYNEQFF

J gene: TRBJ2-1
V gene: TRBV7-9
clone size: .
D gene: TRBD1
CDR3 DNA: TGTGCCAGCAGCTTAGGGGGACAGGAGTACTACAATGAGCAGTTCTTC
CDR3 protein: CASSLGGQEYYNEQFF

J gene: TRBJ2-5
V gene: TRBV14
clone size: .
D gene: TRBD2
CDR3 DNA: TGTGCCAGCAGCCAAGATCTAGCGGGCCCACCCCAAGAGACCCAGTACTTC
CDR3 protein: CASSQDLAGPPQETQYF

J gene: TRBJ1-1
V gene: TRBV28
clone size: .
D gene: .
CDR3 DNA: TGTGCCATCAAGGGGGATCTCAACACTGAAGCTTTCTTT
CDR3 protein: CAIKGDLNTEAFF

J gene: TRBJ1-2
V gene: TRBV19
clone size: .
D gene: .
CDR3 DNA: TGTGCCACCCTAGATACGACCGTAGAGAGTGGCTACACCTTC
CDR3 protein: CATLDTTVESGYTF

J gene: TRBJ2-7
V gene: TRBV9
clone size: .
D gene: TRBD1
CDR3 DNA: TGTGCCAGCAGCGTAGCTGGGACAGGGGCCTACGAGCAGTACTTC
CDR3 protein: CASSVAGTGAYEQYF

J gene: TRBJ2-7
V gene: TRBV2
clone size: .
D gene: .
CDR3 DNA: TGTGCCAGCCAGACACCCCAGGTGTTCGAGCAGTACTTC
CDR3 protein: CASQTPQVFEQYF

J gene: TRBJ1-4
V gene: TRBV24-1
clone size: .
D gene: TRBD1
CDR3 DNA: TGTGCCACCAGTGATACGACAGGGGGCATCGGAAAACTGTTTTTT
CDR3 protein: CATSDTTGGIGKLFF

J gene: TRBJ2-7
V gene: TRBV19
clone size: once
D gene: .
CDR3 DNA: TGTGCCAGTAGATCTAAGGCAGGGAGGTACGAGCAGTACTTC
CDR3 protein: CASRSKAGRYEQYF

J gene: TRBJ2-1
V gene: TRBV2
clone size: .
D gene: TRBD1
CDR3 DNA: TGTGCCAGCAAAGGAGACAGGGGGGCCTACAATGAGCAGTTCTTC
CDR3 protein: CASKGDRGAYNEQFF

J gene: TRBJ2-5
V gene: TRBV10-1
clone size: .
D gene: .
CDR3 DNA: TGCGCCAGCAGTGAGTCCTTGGGTGGCCAGGGGACCCAGTACTTC
CDR3 protein: CASSESLGGQGTQYF

J gene: TRBJ2-1
V gene: TRBV27
clone size: .
D gene: .
CDR3 DNA: TGTGCCACGGGGAAAGGGCTAGAGGGTAATGAGCAGTTCTTC
CDR3 protein: CATGKGLEGNEQFF

J gene: TRBJ2-7
V gene: TRBV12-3/TRBV12-4
clone size: .
D gene: TRBD1
CDR3 DNA: TGTGCCAGCAGCGGACAGGGAATCTACGAGCAGTACTTC
CDR3 protein: CASSGQGIYEQYF

J gene: TRBJ1-2
V gene: TRBV10-2
clone size: .
D gene: TRBD1
CDR3 DNA: TGCGCCAGCAGAGAAACAGGGGCGGAGGCATATGGCTACACCTTC
CDR3 protein: CASRETGAEAYGYTF

J gene: TRBJ2-7
V gene: TRBV25-1
clone size: .
D gene: .
CDR3 DNA: TGTGCCAGCAGTGATGGTTTCGGACTATCCGTCTCCTACGAGCAGTACTTC
CDR3 protein: CASSDGFGLSVSYEQYF

J gene: TRBJ2-7
V gene: TRBV7-9
clone size: few
D gene: .
CDR3 DNA: TGTGCCAGCAGCTTAGCGTACGGAGGGACAGAGACCTACGAGCAGTACTTC
CDR3 protein: CASSLAYGGTETYEQYF

J gene: TRBJ2-7
V gene: TRBV25-1
clone size: .
D gene: TRBD2
CDR3 DNA: TGTGCCAGTCTGACTAGCCGAGCCTACGAGCAGTACTTC
CDR3 protein: CASLTSRAYEQYF

J gene: TRBJ2-3
V gene: TRBV9
clone size: .
D gene: .
CDR3 DNA: TGTGCCAGCAGCGTAGCTACAGATACGCAGTATTTT
CDR3 protein: CASSVATDTQYF

J gene: TRBJ1-5
V gene: TRBV6-6
clone size: .
D gene: .
CDR3 DNA: TGTGCCAGCAGTTACGGCGAAGGGAGACAGCCCCAGCATTTT
CDR3 protein: CASSYGEGRQPQHF